This is a list of T cell receptor beta chains from one sample in a study of Tregs in tolerant kidney transplant recipients. Measured with immunoSEQ multiplex PCR; TCRdb has only the in-frame clones, and not every one. The sample gives roughly 99,000 clones, more than 85% of which show up once; approximately 0.5% is in the top ten. The source material was CD4+ T cells from blood, sampled before the transplant. Receptors were obtained from a human donor who received a combined kidney and bone marrow transplant. CDR3s include the opening cysteine and the closing phenylalanine or tryptophan. Expanded clones get a size class; other rows say once, few or many, or leave the size out.

>-|TRBV19
CASSIEIITGDSPLHF
>-|TRBV5-1
CASSADTPGDTEAFF
>-|TRBV2
CASSVIQGGEQYF
>-|TRBV6-1
CASSVGTNSYNEQFF
>-|TRBV6-5
CASSLSGGAYNEQFF
>-|TRBV4-2
CASSLGLAGGYNEQFF
>-|TRBV7-9
CASSRVEQFF
>-|TRBV18
CASSPTGQLEAFF
>-|TRBV4-3
CASSQEARDSTYEQYF
>-|TRBV2
CASSGGQTNYGYTF
>-|TRBV15
CATSREFDRVETQYF
>-|TRBV7-3
CASSFGTKTETQYF
>-|TRBV30
CAWSGQNNQPQHF
>-|TRBV14
CASSQGRQGPPYGYTF
>-|TRBV2
CASSEAGTSWEKLFF
>-|TRBV7-3
CASSLTDREPLHF
>-|TRBV16
CASSQSLGQASGNTIYF
>-|TRBV28
CASSFPLQGIGTEAFF
>-|TRBV7-3
CASSPQGGVGEQFF
>-|TRBV11-3
CASSFIGAAKNIQYF
>-|TRBV7-9
CASSLLTGGNTEAFF
>-|TRBV30
CAWSLPLRVTGANVLTF
>-|TRBV18
CASSLVGQRNQPQHF
>-|TRBV11-3
CASSPGTARETQYF
>-|TRBV5-5
CASSSIVAGNTDTQYF
>-|TRBV4-1
CASSQGSGRAYEQYF
>-|TRBV2
CASLDRRQSPLHF
>-|TRBV19
CASSIPPGTSKNEQFF
>-|TRBV9
CASSASGTGLYEQYF
>-|TRBV10-3
CAIGGQGLNTEAFF
>-|TRBV9
CASTGATNEKLFF
>-|TRBV5-6
CASSFGRQETQYF
>-|TRBV9
CASNPQGLGTEAFF
>-|TRBV5-6
CASSFLAASSYNSPLHF
>-|TRBV7-3
CASSLQAGSIYNEQFF
>-|TRBV7-9
CASSVTGRTTDTQYF
>-|TRBV19
CASSMTGTWETQYF
>once|TRBV7-3
CASSLNGRGGTDTQYF
>-|TRBV19
CASSIAPSGGYEQYF
>-|TRBV19
CATQIGTSGSNEQFF
>-|TRBV30
CAWSWRGFYEQYF
>-|TRBV28
CATVTGGAKNIQYF
>-|TRBV11-3
CASSLSGQGLRYF
>-|TRBV7-2
CASSSRTGDSYNEQFF